The 11 T cell receptor beta chains below come from one sample, sequenced in a study of human T cells and chemical hapten exposure. TCRdb re-analysed the RACE reads in MiXCR, keeping a single row per CDR3 protein. The data contain 79,000 or so distinct CDR3 sequences, approximately 35% of them singletons. The time point is: patch test 1, 2 weeks after DPC sensitization. Noted treatment: therapeutic diphenylcyclopropenone sensitization with weekly scalp DPC. Material: whole blood, obtained in connection with sensitization to the hapten diphenylcyclopropenone (DPC). These receptor sequences come from a man between 40 and 49 years old with alopecia areata. Some clones in this sample may be carry-over from other donors' samples.

The gene calls are TRBV6-1 and TRBJ2-3, with no clear D. The CDR3 is made up of 11 amino acids. Trimming removed 8 bases at V and 3 bases at J, with 6 bases between. Germline lookup yields CDR1 MNHNS and CDR2 SASEGT. CDR3 amino acids: CASETTDTQYF. DNA for the CDR3: TGTGCCAGCGAGACGACAGATACGCAGTATTTT.

The genes are TRBV7-9 and TRBJ2-1, with 9 bases aligning to TRBD2. Germline CDR1 is SEHNR and CDR2 is FQNEAQ (reference sequence). CDR3 size: 16 residues. V shed 0 bases and J 4 bases; nucleotides not matched to a gene: 4. CDR3 loop: CASSLASGSPYNEQFF. The CDR3 nucleotides read TGTGCCAGCAGCTTAGCTAGCGGGAGCCCTTACAATGAGCAGTTCTTC.

The chain employs TRBV19 and TRBJ2-5; D perhaps matches TRBD2 (6 bases). V was clipped by 5 bases and J by 4 bases, with 14 bases between them. Germline V gene sequence: CDR1 LNHDA, CDR2 SQIVND (reference sequence). The CDR3 covers 14 residues. CDR3 coding DNA: TGTGCCAGTAGTCCCCGTGTGGGGGGAGAGACCCAGTACTTC. It is translated as CASSPRVGGETQYF.

The chain has TRBV3-1 and TRBJ1-5; 7 nucleotides agree with TRBD1. CDR3 length: 18 residues. Trimming removed 1 base from V and 2 bases from J; junction bases left unmatched: 11. Germline lookup yields CDR1 LGHDT and CDR2 YNNKEL (reference sequence). The CDR3 loop reads CASSQGAGGLKGNQPQHF. CDR3 nucleotide sequence: TGTGCCAGCAGCCAAGGGGCAGGGGGATTGAAGGGCAATCAGCCCCAGCATTTT.

The V gene is TRBV10-1, the J gene TRBJ1-5; no firm D call. CDR3 length: 13 residues. In germline, CDR1 is WNHNN, CDR2 SYGVQD (reference sequence). Trimming left V 0 bases short and J 7 bases short, with 7 bases between. The CDR3 loop is CASSESRGQPQHF. In DNA form, the CDR3 reads TGCGCCAGCAGTGAGTCTCGCGGGCAGCCCCAGCATTTT.

This chain links TRBV6-2 or TRBV6-3 with TRBJ2-3, with no clear D. The CDR3 runs to 16 residues. The germline V gene has CDR1 MNHEY and CDR2 SVGEGT. V lost 6 bases to trimming and J lost 2 bases, with 18 bases between them. The CDR3 DNA is TGTGCCAGCAGCCCCCCCGACGGTTTGGACACAGATACGCAGTATTTT. Translation gives CASSPPDGLDTDTQYF.

This clonotype was counted only a few times. This chain connects TRBV12-3 or TRBV12-4 to TRBJ2-7; D perhaps matches TRBD2 (6 bases). Deletions cut 6 bases from V and 2 bases from J, with 14 bases between. This CDR3 comprises 14 residues. DNA of the CDR3: TGTGCCAGCAGCCTGGGACTCGTTGCCTACGAGCAGTACTTC. Translation gives CASSLGLVAYEQYF.

This clonotype was detected only a few times. The CDR3 spells CSARTGGRAEAFF. CDR3 nucleotide sequence: TGCAGTGCGAGGACAGGGGGTCGCGCTGAAGCTTTCTTT. This sequence joins TRBV20-1 and TRBJ1-1; 10 nucleotides align to TRBD1. J gave up 6 bases and V 6 bases, and 7 bases lay outside the gene matches. CDR3 length equals 13 residues. Per the germline V gene, CDR1 is DFQATT and CDR2 is SNEGSKA (reference sequence).

This clonotype was observed a handful of times. The J gene is TRBJ2-5, the V gene TRBV10-3, with TRBD2 matching over 9 bases. This CDR3 has 15 residues. Germline trimming cut 6 bases from V and 4 bases from J; bases unmatched to any gene: 9. CDR1 and CDR2 (germline): ENHRY, SYGVKD. Here the CDR3 reads CAISKTSGLGETQYF. In DNA, the CDR3 is TGTGCCATCAGCAAGACTAGCGGCCTCGGAGAGACCCAGTACTTC.

The chain is built from TRBV6-5 and TRBJ1-1; possibly TRBD1 for D (5 bases). V was shortened by 2 bases and J by 0 bases, with 10 bases between the two germline ends. This CDR3 spans 15 amino acids. Germline CDR1 and CDR2: MNHEY and SVGAGI. This CDR3 is CASSYGAGLNTEAFF. CDR3 coding DNA: TGTGCCAGCAGTTACGGGGCAGGGCTGAACACTGAAGCTTTCTTT.

The rearrangement joins TRBV10-3 to TRBJ2-1; 10 bases are a match to TRBD2. CDR1 ENHRY and CDR2 SYGVKD come from the germline V gene. CDR3 length: 18 amino acids. The ends lost 8 bases at V and 3 bases at J; junction bases unmatched: 16. The CDR3 protein is CAISESELAGKSYNEQFF. In DNA form, the CDR3 reads TGTGCCATCTCCGAATCCGAACTAGCGGGAAAGAGCTACAATGAGCAGTTCTTC.